A single sample gave rise to the 10 T cell receptor beta chains below, sequenced in a study of blood T cell repertoires in COVID-19. Here immunoSEQ multiplex PCR was the method, and the copy in TCRdb shows in-frame clones only, minus some. The profile shows approximately 150,000 clones, around 80% of them singletons. The specimen sequenced was peripheral blood. All receptors come from a human donor with acute or convalescent COVID-19. The donor label of this sample is uncertain.

This clone showed up just a few times. The chain recombines TRBV9 with TRBJ2-3, with TRBD2 matching over 10 bases. Germline trimming cut 0 bases from V and 5 bases from J; bases unmatched to any gene: 9. The germline V gene encodes CDR1 SGDLS and CDR2 YYNGEE. The CDR3 totals 17 residues. The CDR3 nucleotides read TGTGCCAGCAGCGTAGGGTCCCTAGCGGGGGAACGAGATACGCAGTATTTT. Translation: CASSVGSLAGERDTQYF.

V and J are TRBV7-2 and TRBJ2-5, with a possible D match to TRBD2 (7 bases). The CDR3 totals 17 residues. V was clipped by 1 base and J by 7 bases, with 22 bases between them. Per germline, CDR1 SGHTA and CDR2 FQGNSA. This CDR3 is CASSLVGGGPGKGTQYF. CDR3 in DNA: TGTGCCAGCAGCTTAGTGGGCGGGGGCCCGGGGAAAGGGACCCAGTACTTC.

The CDR3 spells CASRLDRMLVEAFF. The CDR3 bases are TGTGCCAGCAGACTGGACAGGATGTTGGTTGAAGCTTTCTTT. The gene calls are TRBV5-5 and TRBJ1-1; 7 nucleotides align to TRBD1. The V gene's germline CDR1 is SGHKS and CDR2 YYEKEE (reference sequence). CDR3 length equals 14 residues. V shed 5 bases, J shed 7 bases, and the junction held 11 bases outside the gene matches.

The chain carries TRBV6-5 and TRBJ1-2; D is perhaps TRBD1 (6 bases). V was shortened by 2 bases and J by 7 bases, with 11 bases between the two germline ends. The germline V gene encodes CDR1 MNHEY and CDR2 SVGAGI. The CDR3 is 13 residues long. CDR3 sequence (DNA): TGTGCCAGCAGTTACCAGACAGGAATTGGCTACACCTTC. Protein sequence: CASSYQTGIGYTF.

This chain joins TRBV30 and TRBJ2-5, with D possibly TRBD2 on 5 matching bases. Deletions cut 2 bases from V and 5 bases from J, with 18 bases between. Germline V CDR1 and CDR2: GTSNPN, SVGIG (reference sequence). The CDR3 has 15 residues. CDR3 sequence reads: CAWSPLPGLRETQYF. For the CDR3, the DNA is TGTGCCTGGAGTCCCCTCCCCGGACTCCGCGAGACCCAGTACTTC.

The CDR3, as DNA: TGTGCCAGCAGTTACTCGACAGATTTTAGCAATCAGCCCCAGCATTTT. Amino acids: CASSYSTDFSNQPQHF. The chain combines TRBV6-5 with TRBJ1-5, with TRBD1 as a possible D gene (5 bases). The CDR3 is 16 amino acids. Germline V CDR1 and CDR2: MNHEY, SVGAGI. Trimming removed 0 bases from V and 0 bases from J, with 9 bases in between.

V gene TRBV2 combines with J gene TRBJ2-7; 7 bases line up with TRBD1. The CDR3 contains 13 residues. Germline CDR1 is SNHLY and CDR2 is FYNNEI. V was clipped by 5 bases and J by 3 bases; unmatched bases: 4. The CDR3 here is CASSPRDSYEQYF. The CDR3 coding sequence is TGTGCCAGCAGTCCCCGGGACAGCTACGAGCAGTACTTC.

This CDR3 is CASSLTGDEQYF. The CDR3 DNA follows: TGTGCCAGCAGTCTGACAGGGGACGAGCAGTACTTC. The chain is built from TRBV12-3 or TRBV12-4 and TRBJ2-7, with 8 bases fitting TRBD1. This CDR3 region has 12 residues. The ends lost 5 bases at V and 5 bases at J; junction bases unmatched: 2.

The chain has TRBV5-1 and TRBJ1-6; 9 nucleotides align to TRBD1. Trimming removed 5 bases from V and 10 bases from J; junction bases left unmatched: 7. This CDR3 region has 14 residues. Germline V gives CDR1 SGHRS, CDR2 YFSETQ. CDR3 nucleotide sequence: TGCGCCAGCAGTAAGGGACAGGGTGGATCACCCCTCCACTTT. Encoded protein: CASSKGQGGSPLHF.

The chain links TRBV4-1 to TRBJ2-3; 10 nucleotides line up with TRBD1. V lost 2 bases to trimming and J lost 3 bases; unmatched junction nucleotides: 11. CDR1 is MGHRA, CDR2 YSYEKL, per germline. The CDR3 is made up of 18 amino acids. CDR3 residues: CASSQTPPGQGRTDTQYF. In DNA, the CDR3 is TGCGCCAGCAGCCAAACTCCCCCGGGACAGGGGAGGACAGATACGCAGTATTTT.